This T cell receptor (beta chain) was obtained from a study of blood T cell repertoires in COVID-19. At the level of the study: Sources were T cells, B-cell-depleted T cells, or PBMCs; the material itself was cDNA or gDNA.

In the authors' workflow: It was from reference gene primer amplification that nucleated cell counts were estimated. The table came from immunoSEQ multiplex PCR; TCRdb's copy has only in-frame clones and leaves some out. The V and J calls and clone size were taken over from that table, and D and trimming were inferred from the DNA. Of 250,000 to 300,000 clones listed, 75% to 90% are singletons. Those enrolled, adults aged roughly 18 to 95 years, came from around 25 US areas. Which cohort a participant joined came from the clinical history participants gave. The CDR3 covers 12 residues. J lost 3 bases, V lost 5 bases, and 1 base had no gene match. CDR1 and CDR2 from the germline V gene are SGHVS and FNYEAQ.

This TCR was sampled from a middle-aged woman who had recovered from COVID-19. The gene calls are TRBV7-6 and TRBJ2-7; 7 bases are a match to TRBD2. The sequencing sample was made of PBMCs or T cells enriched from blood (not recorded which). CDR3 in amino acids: CASSPGGYEQYF. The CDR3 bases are TGTGCCAGCAGCCCGGGAGGCTACGAGCAGTACTTC.